This TCR beta chain was identified in a study of shared clonotypes between healthy human individuals. The overall study: CD4 naive cells filled three plates per donor, CD4 memory three, CD8 naive two and CD8 memory one. Whole-study findings and limits: The donor pool, a small one, limited the genetic and exposure-history diversity represented.

V lost 2 bases and J 0 bases, leaving 9 bases between the germline ends. CDR1 is LNHDA and CDR2 is SQIVND in the germline V gene (reference sequence). This CDR3 has 15 residues. Libraries were prepared by immunoSEQ multiplex PCR; TCRdb keeps only in-frame clonotypes and omits some of them. The sample lists approximately 2,000,000 clones, 80% to 95% occurring once. Regarding this clone: Its antigen is currently unknown.

Naive CD8 populations comprised CD45RO-negative cells positively selected for CCR7, excluding terminally differentiated effector memory CD45RA+ cells. The sequence was obtained from a young man in good health. Some clones in this sample may be carry-over from other donors' samples. Specimen: naive CD8+ T cells from PBMCs. The chain carries TRBV19 and TRBJ2-3, with unresolved D. Written as DNA, the CDR3 is TGTGCCAGTAGTATACTCCCGGGCAGCACAGATACGCAGTATTTT. Amino acid sequence: CASSILPGSTDTQYF. The full variable domain, rest sourced from reference TRBV19 and TRBJ2-3, is DGGITQSPKYLFRKEGQNVTLSCEQNLNHDAMYWYRQDPGQGLRLIYYSQIVNDFQKGDIAEGYSVSREKKESFPLTVTSAQKNPTAFYLCASSILPGSTDTQYFGPGTRLTVL.